What follows are 8 T cell receptor beta chains derived from one specimen sequenced in a study of cytomegalovirus exposure and HLA in healthy donors. The study ran its PCR with 60 Vbeta and 13 Jbeta primers. Data came from immunoSEQ multiplex PCR; TCRdb stores just in-frame clones and leaves some out. The sample includes more than 140,000 clones, approximately 78% of them seen just once. The specimen was PBMCs. The receptors originated from a man between 18 and 29 years old in good health and CMV-seropositive.

The chain carries TRBV11-2 and TRBJ2-3; maybe TRBD2 (5 bases). Germline CDR1 is SGHAT and CDR2 is FQNNGV. Trimming shortened V by 2 bases and J by 7 bases, and 19 bases separated the two germline ends. The CDR3 spans 16 residues. CDR3 bases: TGTGCCAGCAGCTTATCCGTAGCGCTGCGAGTTAATACGCAGTATTTT. Amino acid sequence: CASSLSVALRVNTQYF.

This clone appeared once. The chain links TRBV27 to TRBJ2-1; 13 bases map to TRBD2. The trim removed 5 bases at V and 8 bases at J, leaving 9 bases unmatched. CDR3 length: 16 amino acids. The germline gives CDR1 MNHEY, CDR2 SMNVEV (reference sequence). CDR3 sequence: CASSLPGLAGLHEQFF. The CDR3 DNA is TGTGCCAGCAGTCTTCCGGGACTAGCGGGATTACATGAGCAGTTCTTC.

The chain carries TRBV12-5 and TRBJ1-6, with no clear D. Looked up from germline, CDR1 is LGHNT and CDR2 is FRNRAP. This CDR3 has 15 amino acids. Deletions cut 0 bases from V and 10 bases from J, with 13 bases between. For the CDR3, the DNA is TGTGCTAGTGGTTTGGTAGTAGGAGCCGCATCACCCCTCCACTTT. Translated: CASGLVVGAASPLHF. Looking up the rest from reference TRBV12-5 and TRBJ1-6 gives the full variable domain: DARVTQTPRHKVTEMGQEVTMRCQPILGHNTVFWYRQTMMQGLELLAYFRNRAPLDDSGMPKDRFSAEMPDATLATLKIQPSEPRDSAVYFCASGLVVGAASPLHFGNGTRLTVT.

This chain links TRBV19 with TRBJ2-7; D remains unclear. This CDR3 spans 13 amino acids. Trimming removed 3 bases from V and 3 bases from J, with 9 bases in between. Germline V gene sequence: CDR1 LNHDA, CDR2 SQIVND (reference sequence). The CDR3 DNA follows: TGTGCCAGTAGTATTAGCAGAAACTACGAGCAGTACTTC. It translates to CASSISRNYEQYF.

The chain has TRBV28 and TRBJ1-4, with D possibly being TRBD1 (5 bases). CDR3 size: 16 residues. The V and J ends lost 5 bases and 8 bases respectively, with 21 bases between them. CDR1 and CDR2 (germline): MDHEN, SYDVKM. CDR3 protein: CASSRRRNSRGEKLFF. CDR3 DNA: TGTGCCAGCAGTAGAAGGCGGAACAGTAGGGGAGAAAAACTGTTTTTT. The whole variable domain, remainder taken from reference TRBV28 and TRBJ1-4, is DVKVTQSSRYLVKRTGEKVFLECVQDMDHENMFWYRQDPGLGLRLIYFSYDVKMKEKGDIPEGYSVSREKKERFSLILESASTNQTSMYLCASSRRRNSRGEKLFFGSGTQLSVL.

The chain joins TRBV19 to TRBJ1-1, with 10 bases identical to TRBD1. This CDR3 contains 14 residues. Germline lookup yields CDR1 LNHDA and CDR2 SQIVND (reference sequence). The V and J ends lost 6 bases and 10 bases, in that order; junction bases with no gene match: 11. This CDR3 reads CASSSGTGDYVAFF. Written as DNA, the CDR3 is TGTGCCAGTAGCAGTGGGACAGGGGACTACGTAGCTTTCTTT.

The chain links TRBV28 to TRBJ1-1; possible D gene TRBD1, 5 bases. This CDR3 has 12 amino acids. Germline CDR1 and CDR2: MDHEN and SYDVKM. Trimming pared 4 bases from V and 5 bases from J, leaving 8 bases between. CDR3 region: CASSSSGTEAFF. In nucleotides, the CDR3 is TGTGCCAGCAGTTCCTCAGGGACTGAAGCTTTCTTT.

As DNA, the CDR3 is TGCGCCAGCAGCCAAGAGGGAGGGCCAGGAAACACCATATATTTT. It translates to CASSQEGGPGNTIYF. V and J are TRBV4-1 and TRBJ1-3; unclear D gene. This CDR3 comprises 15 residues. The V gene lost 0 bases and the J gene lost 4 bases, with 10 bases spanning the gap. Germline loops: CDR1 MGHRA, CDR2 YSYEKL.